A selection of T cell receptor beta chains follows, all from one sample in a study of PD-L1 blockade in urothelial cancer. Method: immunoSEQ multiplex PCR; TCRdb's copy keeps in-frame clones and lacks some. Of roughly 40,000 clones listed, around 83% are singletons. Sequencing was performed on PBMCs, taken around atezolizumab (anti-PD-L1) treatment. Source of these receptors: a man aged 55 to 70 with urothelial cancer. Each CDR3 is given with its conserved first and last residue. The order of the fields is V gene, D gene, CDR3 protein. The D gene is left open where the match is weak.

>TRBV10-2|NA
CASTPTLAGNEQFF
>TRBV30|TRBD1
CAWRAGTGITGELFF
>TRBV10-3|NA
CAISGGREGYQPQHF
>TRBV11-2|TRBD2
CASSLRGSGGTGELFF
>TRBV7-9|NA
CASSTTSTGRETQYF
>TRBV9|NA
CASSPPGINQPQHF
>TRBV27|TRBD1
CASSPGQWSSYEQYF
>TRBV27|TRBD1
CASSLTGGLGYTF
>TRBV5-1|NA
CASSLAWGGNTEAFF
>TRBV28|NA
CASSFGDNEQFF
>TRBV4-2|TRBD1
CASSRQGEDDSPLHF
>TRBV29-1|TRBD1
CSAYWDRERSFF
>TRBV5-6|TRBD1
CASSLGDRAFYEQYF
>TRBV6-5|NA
CASSPGQTSNEKLFF
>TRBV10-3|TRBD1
CAIGQGLTNEKLFF
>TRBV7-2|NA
CASSPREGYGYTF
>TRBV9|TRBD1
CASSVGGQPFQETQYF
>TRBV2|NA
CATALSSYNEQFF
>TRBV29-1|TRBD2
CSVAWEGHEQYF
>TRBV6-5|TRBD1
CASSYRQGSEQYF
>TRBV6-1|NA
CASREGYETQYF
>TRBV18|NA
CASSPQGGSANTEAFF
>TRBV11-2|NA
CASSLTRGNYGYTF
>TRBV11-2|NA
CASSLTFGASSYNEQFF
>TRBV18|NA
CASSPPISLSYNEQFF
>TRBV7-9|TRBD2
CASSSRLAGDNEQFF
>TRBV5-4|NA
CASSDWRGYEQYF
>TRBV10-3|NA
CAISPTAPNSPLHF
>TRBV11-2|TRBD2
CASSLSSGGGVEQFF
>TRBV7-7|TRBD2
CASGSGTYTGELFF
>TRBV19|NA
CASSSPAFEAFF
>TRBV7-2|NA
CASSLQANGIQYF
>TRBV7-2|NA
CASRGLGGHNEQFF
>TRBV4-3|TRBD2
CASSQEVAGGHEQYF
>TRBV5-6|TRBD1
CASSRTGWGTEAFF
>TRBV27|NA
CASSPGNREQFF
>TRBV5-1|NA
CASSSQGNTEAFF
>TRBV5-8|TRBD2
CASSPRGLGGSDTQYF
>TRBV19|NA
CASSPRSRDSNQPQHF
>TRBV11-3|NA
CASSLGQKYNEQFF
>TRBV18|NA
CASSPQRQETQYF
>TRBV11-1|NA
CASSLDCDRPNQPQHF
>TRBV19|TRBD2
CASSIYRTSGRLYNEQFF
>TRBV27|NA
CASGFLPVTGVYNEQFF
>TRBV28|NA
CASTYFHEQYF
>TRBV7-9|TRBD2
CASSWGLAGVDEQFF